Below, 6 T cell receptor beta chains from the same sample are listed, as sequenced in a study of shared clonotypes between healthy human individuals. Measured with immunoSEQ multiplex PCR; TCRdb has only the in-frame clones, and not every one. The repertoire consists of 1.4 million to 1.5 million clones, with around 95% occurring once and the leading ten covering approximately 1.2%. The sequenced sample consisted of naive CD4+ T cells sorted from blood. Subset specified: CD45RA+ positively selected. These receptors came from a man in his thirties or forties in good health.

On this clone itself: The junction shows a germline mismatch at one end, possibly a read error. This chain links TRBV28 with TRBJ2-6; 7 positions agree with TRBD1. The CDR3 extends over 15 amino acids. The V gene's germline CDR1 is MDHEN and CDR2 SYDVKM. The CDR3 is CASSRDRDSFPDFGF. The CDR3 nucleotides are TGTGCCAGCAGTCGCGACCGGGACAGTTTTCCTGACTTTGGTTTC.

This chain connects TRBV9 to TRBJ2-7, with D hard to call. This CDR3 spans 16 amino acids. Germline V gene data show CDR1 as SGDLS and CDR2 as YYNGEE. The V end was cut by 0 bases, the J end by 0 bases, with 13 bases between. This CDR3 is CASSVGLPDHSYEQYF. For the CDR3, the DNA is TGTGCCAGCAGCGTAGGTTTGCCAGACCACTCCTACGAGCAGTACTTC.

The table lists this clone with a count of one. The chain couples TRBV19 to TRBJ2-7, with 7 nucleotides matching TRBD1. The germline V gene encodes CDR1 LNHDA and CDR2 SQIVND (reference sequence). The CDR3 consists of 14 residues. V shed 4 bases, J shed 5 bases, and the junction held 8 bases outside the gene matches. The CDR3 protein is CASSRNRQGHEQYF. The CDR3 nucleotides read TGTGCCAGTAGTAGAAATAGACAGGGTCACGAGCAGTACTTC.

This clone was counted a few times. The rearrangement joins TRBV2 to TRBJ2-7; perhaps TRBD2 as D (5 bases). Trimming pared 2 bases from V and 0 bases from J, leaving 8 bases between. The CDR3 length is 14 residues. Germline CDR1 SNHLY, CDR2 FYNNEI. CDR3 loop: CASSEPGSSYEQYF. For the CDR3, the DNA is TGTGCCAGCAGTGAACCGGGAAGCTCCTACGAGCAGTACTTC.

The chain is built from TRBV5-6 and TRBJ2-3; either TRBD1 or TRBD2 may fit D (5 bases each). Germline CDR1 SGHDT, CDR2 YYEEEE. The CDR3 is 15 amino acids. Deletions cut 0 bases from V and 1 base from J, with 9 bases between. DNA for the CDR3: TGTGCCAGCAGCTTGGCCCGGGACCGCACAGATACGCAGTATTTT. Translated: CASSLARDRTDTQYF.

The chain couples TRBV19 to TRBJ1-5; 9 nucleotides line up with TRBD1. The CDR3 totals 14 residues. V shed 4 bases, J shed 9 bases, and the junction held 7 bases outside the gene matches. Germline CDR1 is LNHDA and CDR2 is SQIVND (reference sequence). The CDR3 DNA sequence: TGTGCCAGTAGTAAAGGACAGGGGTTTTCGCCCCAGCATTTT. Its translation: CASSKGQGFSPQHF.